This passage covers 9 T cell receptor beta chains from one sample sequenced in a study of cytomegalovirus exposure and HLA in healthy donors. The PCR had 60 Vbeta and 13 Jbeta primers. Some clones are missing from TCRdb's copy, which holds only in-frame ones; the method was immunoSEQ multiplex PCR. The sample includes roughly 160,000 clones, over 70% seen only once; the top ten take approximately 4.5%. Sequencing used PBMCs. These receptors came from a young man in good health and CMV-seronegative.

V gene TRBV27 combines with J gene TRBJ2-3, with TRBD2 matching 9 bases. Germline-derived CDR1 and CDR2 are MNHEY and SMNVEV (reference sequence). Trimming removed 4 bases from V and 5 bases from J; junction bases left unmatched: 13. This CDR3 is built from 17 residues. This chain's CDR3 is CASSSPLAGKRGDTQYF. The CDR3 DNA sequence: TGTGCCAGCAGTTCCCCGCTAGCGGGAAAGAGGGGAGATACGCAGTATTTT.

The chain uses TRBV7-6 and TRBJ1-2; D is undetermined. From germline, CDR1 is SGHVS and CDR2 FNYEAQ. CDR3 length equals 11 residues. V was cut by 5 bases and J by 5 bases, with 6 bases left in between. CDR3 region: CASSPLYGYTF. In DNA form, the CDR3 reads TGTGCCAGCAGCCCCCTATATGGCTACACCTTC.

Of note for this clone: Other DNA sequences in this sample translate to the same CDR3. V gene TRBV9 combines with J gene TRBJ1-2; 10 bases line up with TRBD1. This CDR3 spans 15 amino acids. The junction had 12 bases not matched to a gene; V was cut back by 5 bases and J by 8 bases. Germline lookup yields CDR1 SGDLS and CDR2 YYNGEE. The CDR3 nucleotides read TGTGCCAGCAGTGGGCCCGGGACAGGGGTCGGCGGCTACACCTTC. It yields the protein CASSGPGTGVGGYTF.

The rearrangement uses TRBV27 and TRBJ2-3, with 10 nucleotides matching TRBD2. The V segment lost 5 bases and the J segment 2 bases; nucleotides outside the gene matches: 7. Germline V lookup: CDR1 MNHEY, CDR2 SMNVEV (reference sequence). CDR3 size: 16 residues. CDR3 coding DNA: TGTGCCAGCAGTCCATTAGCGGGGGGTACCACAGATACGCAGTATTTT. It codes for CASSPLAGGTTDTQYF.

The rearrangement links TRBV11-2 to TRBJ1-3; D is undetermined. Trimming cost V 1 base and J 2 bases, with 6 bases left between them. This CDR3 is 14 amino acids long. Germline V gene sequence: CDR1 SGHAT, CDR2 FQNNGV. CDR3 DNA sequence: TGTGCCAGCAGCTTAGGCCAGGCTGGAAACACCATATATTTT. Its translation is CASSLGQAGNTIYF.

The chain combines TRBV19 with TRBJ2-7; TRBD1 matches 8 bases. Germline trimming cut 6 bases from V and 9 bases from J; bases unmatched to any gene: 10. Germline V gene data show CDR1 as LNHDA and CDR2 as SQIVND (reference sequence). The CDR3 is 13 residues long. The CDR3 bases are TGTGCCAGTAGCCCAGGACAGGGTATGAGGCAGTACTTC. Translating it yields CASSPGQGMRQYF. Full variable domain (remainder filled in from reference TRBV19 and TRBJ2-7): DGGITQSPKYLFRKEGQNVTLSCEQNLNHDAMYWYRQDPGQGLRLIYYSQIVNDFQKGDIAEGYSVSREKKESFPLTVTSAQKNPTAFYLCASSPGQGMRQYFGPGTRLTVT.

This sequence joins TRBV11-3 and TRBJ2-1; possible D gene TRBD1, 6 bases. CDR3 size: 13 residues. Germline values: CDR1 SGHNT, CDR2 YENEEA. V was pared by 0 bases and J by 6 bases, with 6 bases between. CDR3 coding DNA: TGTGCCAGCAGCTTAGAAGGGGGCAATGAGCAGTTCTTC. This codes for CASSLEGGNEQFF.

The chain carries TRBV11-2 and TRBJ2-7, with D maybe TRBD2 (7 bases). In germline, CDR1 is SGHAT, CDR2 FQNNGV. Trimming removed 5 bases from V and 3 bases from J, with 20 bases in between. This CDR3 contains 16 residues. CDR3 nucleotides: TGTGCCAGCAGCCAGGGGCGCGGGGGTAGGGACTACGAGCAGTACTTC. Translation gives CASSQGRGGRDYEQYF.

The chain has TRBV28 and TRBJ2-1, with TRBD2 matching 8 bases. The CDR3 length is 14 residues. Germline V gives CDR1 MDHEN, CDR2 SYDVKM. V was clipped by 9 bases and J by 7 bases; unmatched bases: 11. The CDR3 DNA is TGTGCCAGTTCCCGACTAGCGATAGTAAATGAGCAGTTCTTC. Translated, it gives CASSRLAIVNEQFF.